A selection of T cell receptor beta chains follows, all from one sample in a study of blood T cell repertoires in COVID-19. Assay used: immunoSEQ multiplex PCR; TCRdb lists only in-frame clones, some missing. Among 250,000 or so clones listed, around four fifths were seen once. Sequenced material: peripheral blood. These receptor sequences come from a woman aged 55-70 years with active or convalescent COVID-19. CDR3s include the opening cysteine and the closing phenylalanine or tryptophan. The D gene is left open where the match is weak. For some rows the clone size is stated as once, few or many, or as a class when expanded; others skip it.

D gene	V gene	J gene	clone size	CDR3 protein	CDR3 DNA
-	TRBV6-2/TRBV6-3	TRBJ1-1	-	CASSRSWTAEAFF	TGTGCCAGCAGCCGATCGTGGACAGCCGAAGCTTTCTTT
TRBD1	TRBV7-9	TRBJ1-2	few	CASSWGQGYYGYTF	TGTGCCAGCAGCTGGGGACAGGGATACTATGGCTACACCTTC
TRBD1	TRBV5-1	TRBJ1-3	-	CASSPRTGDGNTIYF	TGCGCCAGCAGCCCGAGAACAGGGGACGGAAACACCATATATTTT
-	TRBV7-9	TRBJ2-1	once	CASSLKFKGSLTYNEQFF	TGTGCCAGCAGCTTAAAATTTAAAGGGAGCTTGACCTACAATGAGCAGTTCTTC
-	TRBV12-3/TRBV12-4	TRBJ2-5	-	CASSRVQETQYF	TGTGCCAGCAGTCGGGTTCAAGAGACCCAGTACTTC
TRBD1	TRBV7-2	TRBJ2-1	-	CASSLGSGGYEQFF	TGTGCCAGCAGCTTAGGGTCAGGGGGATATGAGCAGTTCTTC
-	TRBV6-5	TRBJ2-5	few	CASTSVTGEVETQYF	TGTGCCAGCACATCAGTTACAGGGGAGGTAGAGACCCAGTACTTC
TRBD1	TRBV7-2	TRBJ1-2	once	CASSLIQGATGYTF	TGTGCCAGCAGCTTGATACAGGGGGCGACCGGCTACACCTTC
-	TRBV28	TRBJ1-1	once	CASGHGLNTEAFF	TGTGCCAGTGGACACGGTTTGAACACTGAAGCTTTCTTT
-	TRBV27	TRBJ2-3	-	CASSYRDTQYF	TGTGCCAGCAGTTACAGGGATACGCAGTATTTT
TRBD2	TRBV9	TRBJ2-7	few	CASSVETSGPYEQYF	TGTGCCAGCAGCGTAGAGACTAGCGGCCCCTACGAGCAGTACTTC
-	TRBV7-6	TRBJ1-3	-	CASSLVSSSGNTIYF	TGTGCCAGCAGCTTAGTCTCGAGCTCTGGAAACACCATATATTTT
-	TRBV19	TRBJ2-6	-	CASNLGDSGANVLTF	TGTGCCAGTAACTTAGGAGACTCTGGGGCCAACGTCCTGACTTTC
TRBD1	TRBV5-4	TRBJ2-1	-	CASSRDRGTYNEQFF	TGTGCCAGCAGCAGAGACAGGGGAACCTACAATGAGCAGTTCTTC
-	TRBV6-4	TRBJ2-5	-	CASRLGAGGETQYF	TGTGCCAGCAGACTCGGGGCTGGGGGGGAGACCCAGTACTTC
TRBD1	TRBV9	TRBJ1-4	-	CASSGPNRDRGGEKLFF	TGTGCCAGCAGCGGCCCGAACCGGGACAGGGGAGGTGAAAAACTGTTTTTT
-	TRBV9	TRBJ1-1	-	CASSVTGMMNTEAFF	TGTGCCAGCAGCGTAACAGGAATGATGAACACTGAAGCTTTCTTT
TRBD1	TRBV9	TRBJ2-7	-	CASSTGQGSYEQYF	TGTGCCAGCAGCACAGGACAGGGGAGCTACGAGCAGTACTTC
TRBD2	TRBV5-1	TRBJ2-2	-	CASSLAGLAGDGANTGELFF	TGCGCCAGCAGCTTGGCTGGACTAGCGGGAGACGGGGCGAACACCGGGGAGCTGTTTTTT
-	TRBV5-1	TRBJ2-2	-	CASSFIGELFF	TGCGCCAGCAGCTTCATCGGGGAGCTGTTTTTT
-	TRBV28	TRBJ1-4	-	CASREGGSPNEKLFF	TGTGCCAGCAGAGAGGGGGGGTCTCCTAATGAAAAACTGTTTTTT
TRBD2	TRBV7-2	TRBJ2-1	-	CASRSSLAGTTYNEQFF	TGTGCCAGCAGATCAAGTCTAGCGGGGACTACGTACAATGAGCAGTTCTTC
-	TRBV5-1	TRBJ2-7	-	CASSLIQAPYEQYF	TGCGCCAGCAGCTTAATACAGGCCCCCTACGAGCAGTACTTC
-	TRBV3-1/TRBV3-2	TRBJ1-1	once	CASSQRGGAEAFF	TGTGCCAGCAGCCAAAGGGGCGGGGCTGAAGCTTTCTTT
-	TRBV29-1	TRBJ2-2	-	CSVWSRGNTGELFF	TGCAGCGTTTGGTCCCGGGGGAACACCGGGGAGCTGTTTTTT
TRBD2	TRBV7-8	TRBJ2-1	-	CASSFRQGLARDEQFF	TGTGCCAGCAGCTTCAGACAGGGACTAGCGAGAGATGAGCAGTTCTTC
-	TRBV2	TRBJ1-1	many	CASRPGTNTEAFF	TGTGCCAGCAGACCGGGAACGAACACTGAAGCTTTCTTT
-	TRBV2	TRBJ1-4	-	CASSPDRLREKLFF	TGTGCCAGCAGTCCTGACAGGTTACGGGAAAAACTGTTTTTT
-	TRBV11-2	TRBJ1-6	-	CASSRGGRLSPLHF	TGTGCCAGCAGTCGGGGGGGGAGACTTTCACCCCTCCACTTT
-	TRBV24-1	TRBJ1-5	-	CATSELADYSNQPQHF	TGTGCCACCAGTGAGCTTGCAGACTATAGCAATCAGCCCCAGCATTTT
-	TRBV7-9	TRBJ2-5	-	CASSLGRQETQYF	TGTGCCAGCAGCTTAGGTCGGCAAGAGACCCAGTACTTC
TRBD1	TRBV28	TRBJ1-5	-	CASSLQGTNQPQHF	TGTGCCAGCAGCCTACAGGGGACGAATCAGCCCCAGCATTTT
TRBD2	TRBV9	TRBJ2-7	-	CASSGAGANEQYF	TGTGCCAGCAGCGGGGCGGGAGCTAACGAGCAGTACTTC